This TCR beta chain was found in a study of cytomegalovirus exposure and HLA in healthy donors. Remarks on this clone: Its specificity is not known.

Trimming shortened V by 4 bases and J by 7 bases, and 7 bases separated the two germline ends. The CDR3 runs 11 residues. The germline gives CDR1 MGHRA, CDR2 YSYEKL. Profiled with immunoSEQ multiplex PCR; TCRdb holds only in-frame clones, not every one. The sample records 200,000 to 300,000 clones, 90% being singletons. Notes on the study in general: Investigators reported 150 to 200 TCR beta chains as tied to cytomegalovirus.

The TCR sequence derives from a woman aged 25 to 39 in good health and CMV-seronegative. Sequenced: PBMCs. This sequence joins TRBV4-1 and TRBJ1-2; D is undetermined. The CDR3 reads CASSPLGGYTF. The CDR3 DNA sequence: TGCGCCAGCAGCCCCTTGGGTGGCTACACCTTC.